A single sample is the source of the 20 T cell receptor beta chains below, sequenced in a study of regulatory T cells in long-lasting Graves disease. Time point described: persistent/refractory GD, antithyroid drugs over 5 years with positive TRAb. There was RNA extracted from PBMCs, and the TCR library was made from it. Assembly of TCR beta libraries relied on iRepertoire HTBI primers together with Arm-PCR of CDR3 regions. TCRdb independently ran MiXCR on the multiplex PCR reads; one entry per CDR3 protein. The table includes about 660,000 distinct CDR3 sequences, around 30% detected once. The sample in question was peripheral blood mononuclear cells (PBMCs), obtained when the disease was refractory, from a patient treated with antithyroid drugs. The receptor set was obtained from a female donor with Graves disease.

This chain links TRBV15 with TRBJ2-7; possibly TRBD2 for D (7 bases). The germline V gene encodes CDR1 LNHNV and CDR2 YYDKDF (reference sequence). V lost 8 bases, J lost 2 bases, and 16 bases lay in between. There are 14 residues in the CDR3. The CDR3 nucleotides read TGTGCCACCGGGGGGGGCGCTGGGGCCTACGAGCAGTACTTC. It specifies CATGGGAGAYEQYF.

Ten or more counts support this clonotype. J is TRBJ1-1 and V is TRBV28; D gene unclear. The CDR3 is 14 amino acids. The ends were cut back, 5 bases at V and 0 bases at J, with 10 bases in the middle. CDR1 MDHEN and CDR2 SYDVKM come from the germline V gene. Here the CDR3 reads CASSLPNLNTEAFF. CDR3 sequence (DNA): TGTGCCAGCAGTCTACCCAATCTGAACACTGAAGCTTTCTTT.

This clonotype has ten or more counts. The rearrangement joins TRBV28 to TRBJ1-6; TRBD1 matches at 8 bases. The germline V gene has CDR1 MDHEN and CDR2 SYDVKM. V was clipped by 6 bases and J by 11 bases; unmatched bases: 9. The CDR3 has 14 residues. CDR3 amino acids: CASRPWTGLTPLHF. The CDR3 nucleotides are TGTGCCAGCAGACCCTGGACAGGGTTGACACCCCTCCACTTT.

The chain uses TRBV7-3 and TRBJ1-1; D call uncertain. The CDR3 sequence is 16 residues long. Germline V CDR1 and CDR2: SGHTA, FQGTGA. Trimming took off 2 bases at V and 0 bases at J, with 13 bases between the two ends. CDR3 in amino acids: CASSLARAALNTEAFF. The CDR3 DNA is TGTGCCAGCAGCTTAGCGCGGGCGGCCTTGAACACTGAAGCTTTCTTT.

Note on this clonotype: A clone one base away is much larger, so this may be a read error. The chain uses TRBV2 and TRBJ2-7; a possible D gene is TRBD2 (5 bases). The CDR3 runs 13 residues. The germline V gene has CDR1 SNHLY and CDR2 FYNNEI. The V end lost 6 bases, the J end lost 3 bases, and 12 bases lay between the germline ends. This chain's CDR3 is CASSQDGDYEQYF. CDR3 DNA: TGTGCCAGCAGCCAGGACGGGGACTACGAGCAGTACTTC.

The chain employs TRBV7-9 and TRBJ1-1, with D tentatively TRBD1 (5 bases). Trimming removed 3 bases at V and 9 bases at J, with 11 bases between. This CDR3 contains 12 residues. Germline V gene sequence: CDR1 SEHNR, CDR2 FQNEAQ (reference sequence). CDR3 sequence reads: CASSFGDSKAFF. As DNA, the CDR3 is TGTGCCAGCAGCTTCGGCGACAGTAAAGCTTTCTTT.

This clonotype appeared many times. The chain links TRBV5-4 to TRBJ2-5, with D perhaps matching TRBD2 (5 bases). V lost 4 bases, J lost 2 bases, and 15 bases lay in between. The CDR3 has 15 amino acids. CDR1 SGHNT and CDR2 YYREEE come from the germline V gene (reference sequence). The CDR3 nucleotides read TGTGCCAGCAGCCCCGACCAACTAGTACAAGAGACCCAGTACTTC. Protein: CASSPDQLVQETQYF. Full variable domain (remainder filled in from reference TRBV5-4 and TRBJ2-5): ETGVTQSPTHLIKTRGQQVTLRCSSQSGHNTVSWYQQALGQGPQFIFQYYREEENGRGNFPPRFSGLQFPNYSSELNVNALELDDSALYLCASSPDQLVQETQYFGPGTRLLVL.

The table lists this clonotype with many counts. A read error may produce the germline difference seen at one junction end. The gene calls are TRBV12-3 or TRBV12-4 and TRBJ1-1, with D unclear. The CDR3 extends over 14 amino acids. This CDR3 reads CASSLGFMNTEAFF. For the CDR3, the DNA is TGTGCCAGCAGCTTAGGATTCATGAACACTGAAGCTTTCTTT.

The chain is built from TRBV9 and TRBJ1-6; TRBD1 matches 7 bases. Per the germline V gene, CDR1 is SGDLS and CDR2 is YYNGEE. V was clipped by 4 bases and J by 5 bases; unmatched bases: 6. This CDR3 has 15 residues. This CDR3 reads CASSPTDRDNSPLHF. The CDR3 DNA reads TGTGCCAGCAGCCCCACCGACAGGGATAATTCACCCCTCCACTTT.

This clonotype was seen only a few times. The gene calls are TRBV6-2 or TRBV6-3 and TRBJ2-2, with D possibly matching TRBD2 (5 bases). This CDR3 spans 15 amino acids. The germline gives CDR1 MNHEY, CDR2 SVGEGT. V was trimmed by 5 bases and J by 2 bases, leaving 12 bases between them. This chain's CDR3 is CASSNVAGNTGELFF. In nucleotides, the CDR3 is TGTGCCAGCAGTAACGTTGCGGGTAACACCGGGGAGCTGTTTTTT.

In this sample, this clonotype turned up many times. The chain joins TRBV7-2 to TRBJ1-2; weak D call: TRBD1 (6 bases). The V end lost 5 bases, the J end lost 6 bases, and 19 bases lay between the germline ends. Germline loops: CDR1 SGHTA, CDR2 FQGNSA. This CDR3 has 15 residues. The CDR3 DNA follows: TGTGCCAGCAGCACACACTTGGGGGGCCAGGATGGCTACACCTTC. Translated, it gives CASSTHLGGQDGYTF. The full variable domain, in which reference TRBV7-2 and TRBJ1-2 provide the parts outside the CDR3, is GAGVSQSPSNKVTEKGKDVELRCDPISGHTALYWYRQSLGQGLEFLIYFQGNSAPDKSGLPSDRFSAERTGGSVSTLTIQRTQQEDSAVYLCASSTHLGGQDGYTFGSGTRLTVV.

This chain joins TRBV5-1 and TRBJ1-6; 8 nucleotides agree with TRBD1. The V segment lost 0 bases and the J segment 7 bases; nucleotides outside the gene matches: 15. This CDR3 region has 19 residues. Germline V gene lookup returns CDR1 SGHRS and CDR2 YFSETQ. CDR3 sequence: CASSLAAWDGQGSNSPLHF. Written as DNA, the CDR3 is TGCGCCAGCAGCTTGGCAGCCTGGGATGGACAGGGTTCAAATTCACCCCTCCACTTT.

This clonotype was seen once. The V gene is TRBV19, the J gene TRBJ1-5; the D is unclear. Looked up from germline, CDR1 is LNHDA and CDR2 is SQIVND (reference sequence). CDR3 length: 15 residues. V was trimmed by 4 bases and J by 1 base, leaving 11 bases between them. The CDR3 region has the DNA TGTGCCAGTAGTACTCGAAGACGGAGCAATCAGCCCCAGCATTTT. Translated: CASSTRRRSNQPQHF. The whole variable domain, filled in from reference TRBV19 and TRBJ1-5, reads DGGITQSPKYLFRKEGQNVTLSCEQNLNHDAMYWYRQDPGQGLRLIYYSQIVNDFQKGDIAEGYSVSREKKESFPLTVTSAQKNPTAFYLCASSTRRRSNQPQHFGDGTRLSIL.

The chain's CDR3 is CASSYVSLGNSPLHF. The CDR3 region has the DNA TGTGCCAGCAGTTACGTGTCTTTAGGGAATTCACCCCTCCACTTT. The J gene is TRBJ1-6, the V gene TRBV6-5; D is undetermined. The CDR3 is 15 amino acids. In germline, CDR1 is MNHEY, CDR2 SVGAGI. Trimming took off 2 bases at V and 7 bases at J, with 12 bases between the two ends.

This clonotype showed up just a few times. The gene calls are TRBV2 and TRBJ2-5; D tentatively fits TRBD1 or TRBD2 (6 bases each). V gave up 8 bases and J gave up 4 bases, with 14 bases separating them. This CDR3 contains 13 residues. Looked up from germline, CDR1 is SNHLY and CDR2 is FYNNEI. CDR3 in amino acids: CASVEGGSETQYF. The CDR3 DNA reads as TGTGCCAGCGTCGAGGGGGGCTCAGAGACCCAGTACTTC.

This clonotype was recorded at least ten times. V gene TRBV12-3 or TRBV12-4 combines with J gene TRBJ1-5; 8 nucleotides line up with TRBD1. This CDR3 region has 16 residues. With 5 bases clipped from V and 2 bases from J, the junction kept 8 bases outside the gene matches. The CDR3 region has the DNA TGTGCCAGCAGTAGAAGGGGGGGACAGGGCAATCAGCCCCAGCATTTT. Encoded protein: CASSRRGGQGNQPQHF.

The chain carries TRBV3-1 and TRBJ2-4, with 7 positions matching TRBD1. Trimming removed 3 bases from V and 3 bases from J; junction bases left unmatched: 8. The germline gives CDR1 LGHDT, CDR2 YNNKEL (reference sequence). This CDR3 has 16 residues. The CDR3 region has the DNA TGTGCCAGCAGCCACAAACAGGGGTGGGACAAAAACATTCAGTACTTC. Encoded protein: CASSHKQGWDKNIQYF.

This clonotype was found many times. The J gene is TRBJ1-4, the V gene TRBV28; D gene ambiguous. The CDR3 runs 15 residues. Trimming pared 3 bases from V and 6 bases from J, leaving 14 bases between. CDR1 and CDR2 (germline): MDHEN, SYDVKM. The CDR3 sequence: CASSLSIFTDEKLFF. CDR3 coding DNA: TGTGCCAGCAGTTTGTCGATCTTTACGGATGAAAAACTGTTTTTT.

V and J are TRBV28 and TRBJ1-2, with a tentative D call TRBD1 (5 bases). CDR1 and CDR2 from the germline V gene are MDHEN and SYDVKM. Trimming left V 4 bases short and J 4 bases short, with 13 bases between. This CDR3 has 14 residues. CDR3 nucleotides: TGTGCCAGCAGTTCCCAGGACATGCCCTATGGCTACACCTTC. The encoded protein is CASSSQDMPYGYTF.

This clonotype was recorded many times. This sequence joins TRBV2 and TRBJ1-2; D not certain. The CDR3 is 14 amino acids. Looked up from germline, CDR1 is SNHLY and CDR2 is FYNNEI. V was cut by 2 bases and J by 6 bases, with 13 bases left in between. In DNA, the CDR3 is TGTGCCAGCAGTGAATTCTGGCGGAGAGATGGCTACACCTTC. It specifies CASSEFWRRDGYTF.